This paragraph covers one T cell receptor beta chain sequence. A quantity of roughly 0.5 to 1 ug RNA underwent reverse transcription using random hexamers. Multiplex PCR with immunoSEQ amplified the TCR beta CDR3 across 54 Vbeta and 13 Jbeta. TCRdb re-derived calls from the immunoSEQ multiplex PCR reads in MiXCR, one entry per CDR3 protein. The table shows 150,000 to 200,000 distinct CDR3 sequences, with under 97% occurring only once. The entry originates in a study of CD8 T cells in Susac syndrome. The CDR3 runs 15 residues. The V gene's germline CDR1 is DFQATT and CDR2 SNEGSKA (reference sequence). V shed 1 base and J shed 2 bases, with 14 bases lying between them.

The sample taken for sequencing was CD4+ T cells from PBMCs. This chain links TRBV20-1 with TRBJ1-2; D uncertain. This clonotype originated in a human donor with multiple sclerosis. The CDR3 loop is CSARVQRRVNYGYTF. The DNA for the CDR3 is TGCAGTGCTAGAGTTCAGCGGCGGGTGAACTATGGCTACACCTTC.